These 28 T cell receptor beta chains came from one sample sequenced in a study of cytomegalovirus exposure and HLA in healthy donors. With 60 Vbeta and 13 Jbeta primers, the PCR was carried out. Sequencing used immunoSEQ multiplex PCR; TCRdb keeps in-frame clones, though not all of them. The sample holds about 150,000 clones, around 79% seen once. Sequenced: PBMCs. The receptors come from a man aged 30 to 39 in good health and CMV-seropositive.

This chain uses TRBV4-3 with TRBJ1-2; D is perhaps TRBD1 (6 bases). V was shortened by 1 base and J by 0 bases, with 12 bases between the two germline ends. Germline V lookup: CDR1 LGHNA, CDR2 YSLEER. CDR3 length: 16 residues. The CDR3: CASSQAIPGANYGYTF. Written as DNA, the CDR3 is TGCGCCAGCAGCCAAGCGATACCAGGGGCTAACTATGGCTACACCTTC.

This clone was detected only once. V usage is TRBV19 and J usage is TRBJ1-2; no reliable D call. This CDR3 comprises 13 residues. Trimming stripped 4 bases from V and 6 bases from J, with 12 bases between. Germline V CDR1 and CDR2: LNHDA, SQIVND (reference sequence). The CDR3 region has the DNA TGTGCCAGTAGTAAACAGTTTAAGGATGGCTACACCTTC. As protein: CASSKQFKDGYTF.

This clone was observed a handful of times. The rearrangement joins TRBV9 to TRBJ2-3, with D perhaps matching TRBD2 (6 bases). Looked up from germline, CDR1 is SGDLS and CDR2 is YYNGEE. Between the trimmed V and J ends, which lost 4 bases and 0 bases, there was a span of 9 bases. The length of the CDR3 is 14 residues. The CDR3 coding sequence is TGTGCCAGCAGCTTGCGGGGTAGCACAGATACGCAGTATTTT. Translation: CASSLRGSTDTQYF.

This chain uses TRBV6-5 with TRBJ1-5; TRBD1 agrees at 7 bases. V lost 4 bases to trimming and J lost 9 bases; unmatched junction nucleotides: 9. In germline, CDR1 is MNHEY, CDR2 SVGAGI. The length of the CDR3 is 14 residues. CDR3 amino acids: CASSWTGPGGPQHF. CDR3 DNA sequence: TGTGCCAGCAGTTGGACAGGACCTGGGGGGCCCCAGCATTTT.

The CDR3 sequence is CATQFTGSNTEAFF. For the CDR3, the DNA is TGTGCCACCCAGTTCACAGGGTCGAACACTGAAGCTTTCTTT. The V gene is TRBV6-6, the J gene TRBJ1-1, with D possibly being TRBD1 (6 bases). Germline values: CDR1 MNHNY, CDR2 SVGAGI (reference sequence). The V gene lost 10 bases and the J gene lost 1 base, with 16 bases spanning the gap. The CDR3 sequence is 14 residues long.

J is TRBJ1-5 and V is TRBV28; D perhaps matches TRBD1 (6 bases). CDR1 MDHEN and CDR2 SYDVKM come from the germline V gene. Trimming cost V 5 bases and J 6 bases, with 14 bases left between them. The CDR3 consists of 14 residues. CDR3 residues: CASSGLTGTQPQHF. CDR3 in DNA: TGTGCCAGCAGTGGACTGACAGGCACTCAGCCCCAGCATTTT.

V and J are TRBV5-8 and TRBJ1-3; the D is unclear. The CDR3 totals 13 residues. Germline V gene lookup returns CDR1 SGHTS and CDR2 YDEGEE. The germline V and J ends were trimmed by 5 bases and 0 bases, with 6 bases remaining between them. CDR3 loop: CASSRSSGNTIYF. CDR3 nucleotide sequence: TGTGCCAGCAGTCGGTCCTCTGGAAACACCATATATTTT.

This clone was observed a few times. The rearrangement joins TRBV19 to TRBJ2-1, with a tentative D call TRBD2 (6 bases). CDR1 is LNHDA, CDR2 SQIVND, per germline (reference sequence). Trimming shortened V by 0 bases and J by 3 bases, and 12 bases separated the two germline ends. The CDR3 sequence is 16 residues long. The CDR3 protein is CASSIDPAGLYNEQFF. CDR3 bases: TGTGCCAGTAGTATAGATCCTGCGGGGCTCTACAATGAGCAGTTCTTC.

This clone has only one observation. The CDR3 DNA reads as TGTGCCAGCAGCTTGAGCCTGGCAACTAATGAAAAACTGTTTTTT. This sequence encodes CASSLSLATNEKLFF. The chain combines TRBV5-6 with TRBJ1-4; D is uncertain. Germline lookup yields CDR1 SGHDT and CDR2 YYEEEE. V was trimmed by 1 base and J by 0 bases, leaving 7 bases between them. The CDR3 sequence is 15 residues long.

J is TRBJ2-3 and V is TRBV7-3; D might be TRBD1 (8 bases). Trimming removed 5 bases at V and 3 bases at J, with 15 bases between. Per germline, CDR1 SGHTA and CDR2 FQGTGA. This CDR3 is 15 amino acids long. The CDR3 coding sequence is TGTGCCAGCAGCCTACAGGGGGGGGTGACAGATACGCAGTATTTT. Translation gives CASSLQGGVTDTQYF.

The V call is TRBV10-3, the J call TRBJ2-1; 13 bases align to TRBD2. Losses at the gene ends were 4 bases for V and 5 bases for J; bases not matched to a gene: 5. Germline assignment: CDR1 ENHRY and CDR2 SYGVKD. The CDR3 totals 16 residues. DNA of the CDR3: TGTGCCATCAGTGTTGGGGGACTAGCGGGGAACAATGAGCAGTTCTTC. Amino acid sequence: CAISVGGLAGNNEQFF.

The V gene is TRBV5-1, the J gene TRBJ1-3; TRBD1 might be the D (6 bases). The germline CDR1 and CDR2 sequences are SGHRS and YFSETQ. V was clipped by 0 bases and J by 1 base, with 8 bases between them. CDR3 size: 15 residues. The CDR3: CASSLDTGSGNTIYF. CDR3 in DNA: TGCGCCAGCAGCTTGGACACAGGGTCTGGAAACACCATATATTTT. Together with reference TRBV5-1 and TRBJ1-3, the CDR3 gives the full variable domain: KAGVTQTPRYLIKTRGQQVTLSCSPISGHRSVSWYQQTPGQGLQFLFEYFSETQRNKGNFPGRFSGRQFSNSRSEMNVSTLELGDSALYLCASSLDTGSGNTIYFGEGSWLTVV.

This clone was counted once. This sequence joins TRBV7-9 and TRBJ2-7, with 9 bases that match TRBD1. The junction had 4 bases not matched to a gene; V was cut back by 5 bases and J by 2 bases. Germline CDR1 SEHNR, CDR2 FQNEAQ (reference sequence). The CDR3 consists of 14 residues. DNA for the CDR3: TGTGCCAGCAGCCCCGGACAGGGGACCTACGAGCAGTACTTC. It is translated as CASSPGQGTYEQYF.

V and J are TRBV7-8 and TRBJ1-3; D is possibly TRBD1 (5 bases). Trimming took off 3 bases at V and 0 bases at J, with 21 bases between the two ends. This CDR3 spans 19 amino acids. Germline V lookup: CDR1 SGHVS, CDR2 FQNEAQ. CDR3 bases: TGTGCCAGCAGCTTTCCCCGGGTTGGAGGGGAAAACTCTGGAAACACCATATATTTT. It translates to CASSFPRVGGENSGNTIYF.

This chain joins TRBV5-6 and TRBJ1-6, with D hard to call. Trimming took 2 bases from V and 5 from J, leaving 8 bases between them. CDR1 and CDR2 from the germline V gene are SGHDT and YYEEEE. The CDR3 has 14 amino acids. The CDR3 nucleotides read TGTGCCAGCAGCTTCCCAGTAAATAATTCACCCCTCCACTTT. Protein sequence: CASSFPVNNSPLHF. The full variable domain, with the rest looked up from reference TRBV5-6 and TRBJ1-6, is DAGVTQSPTHLIKTRGQQVTLRCSPKSGHDTVSWYQQALGQGPQFIFQYYEEEERQRGNFPDRFSGHQFPNYSSELNVNALLLGDSALYLCASSFPVNNSPLHFGNGTRLTVT.

The chain uses TRBV4-1 and TRBJ1-1; 7 bases are shared with TRBD1. This CDR3 is built from 14 residues. Germline-derived CDR1 and CDR2 are MGHRA and YSYEKL. With 4 bases clipped from V and 2 bases from J, the junction kept 4 bases outside the gene matches. The CDR3, as DNA: TGCGCCAGCAGCCCCGGGACAGCAAACACTGAAGCTTTCTTT. Encoded protein: CASSPGTANTEAFF.

V is TRBV18 and J is TRBJ2-7; tentative D call: TRBD2 (5 bases). The CDR3 is 13 amino acids. Looked up from germline, CDR1 is KGHSH and CDR2 is LQKENI. V lost 3 bases to trimming and J lost 2 bases, with 8 bases between them. The CDR3, as DNA: TGTGCCAGCTCACCCCCGACTACCTACGAGCAGTACTTC. Its protein is CASSPPTTYEQYF.

CDR3 nucleotides: TGTGCCAGCAGCGGCGGACAGGGGAAGGGAGAAACTAATGAAAAACTGTTTTTT. Its translation: CASSGGQGKGETNEKLFF. J is TRBJ1-4 and V is TRBV9; 9 bases match TRBD1. V lost 3 bases, J lost 1 base, and 10 bases stayed unmatched. This CDR3 is 18 amino acids long. Germline values: CDR1 SGDLS, CDR2 YYNGEE.

This chain uses TRBV7-6 with TRBJ1-1; D might be TRBD1 (6 bases). V lost 7 bases, J lost 11 bases, and 20 bases lay in between. CDR3 length: 13 amino acids. Germline loops: CDR1 SGHVS, CDR2 FNYEAQ. DNA for the CDR3: TGTGCCAGCATCCCTCTGGCGGTTCAGGGGGCTTTCTTT. Translating gives CASIPLAVQGAFF.

The J gene is TRBJ2-3, the V gene TRBV25-1; TRBD1 might be the D (5 bases). This CDR3 is 14 amino acids long. Germline assignment: CDR1 MGHDK and CDR2 SYGVNS. V was pared by 2 bases and J by 1 base, with 7 bases between. CDR3 nucleotides: TGTGCCAGCAGTGAAGACAGCCGCACAGATACGCAGTATTTT. Translation: CASSEDSRTDTQYF.

The gene calls are TRBV19 and TRBJ1-5; 7 bases are a match to TRBD1. V was clipped by 5 bases and J by 2 bases; unmatched bases: 0. The CDR3 loop spans 13 amino acids. Per germline, CDR1 LNHDA and CDR2 SQIVND (reference sequence). The CDR3 nucleotides read TGTGCCAGTAGTGGGACAGGCAATCAGCCCCAGCATTTT. It yields the protein CASSGTGNQPQHF.

This chain uses TRBV5-1 with TRBJ1-2, with TRBD1 matching over 12 bases. This CDR3 comprises 14 residues. Looked up from germline, CDR1 is SGHRS and CDR2 is YFSETQ. V lost 4 bases to trimming and J lost 6 bases; unmatched junction nucleotides: 4. The chain's CDR3 is CASSLGTGGDGYTF. CDR3 bases: TGCGCCAGCAGCCTAGGGACAGGGGGCGATGGCTACACCTTC.

The chain joins TRBV7-6 to TRBJ2-3; D perhaps matches TRBD2 (6 bases). The CDR3 contains 19 residues. The germline gives CDR1 SGHVS, CDR2 FNYEAQ. Deletions cut 1 base from V and 1 base from J, with 21 bases between. In DNA form, the CDR3 reads TGTGCCAGCAGCTTAGGGGACTCCCCAACCAAATTACGCACAGATACGCAGTATTTT. Translation: CASSLGDSPTKLRTDTQYF.

The rearrangement links TRBV2 to TRBJ1-2; perhaps TRBD1 as D (5 bases). Trimming removed 5 bases at V and 8 bases at J, with 15 bases between. CDR3 length equals 13 residues. In germline, CDR1 is SNHLY, CDR2 FYNNEI. CDR3 nucleotides: TGTGCCAGCAGTAGGGGACTGACGGGGGGCTACACCTTC. It is translated as CASSRGLTGGYTF.

This rearrangement joins TRBV6-5 to TRBJ2-1, with D perhaps TRBD2 (6 bases). This CDR3 contains 13 residues. The V end lost 6 bases, the J end lost 9 bases, and 15 bases lay between the germline ends. The germline V gene encodes CDR1 MNHEY and CDR2 SVGAGI. The CDR3, as DNA: TGTGCCAGCAGCCTAGGGCGGGGTAGTGAGCAGTTCTTC. It translates to CASSLGRGSEQFF.

The CDR3, as DNA: TGTGCCAGCACCCGGGGGGGTAGTGGCTATGGCTACACCTTC. Translating it yields CASTRGGSGYGYTF. V gene TRBV6-5 combines with J gene TRBJ1-2, with a weak D call TRBD1 (5 bases). V was pared by 7 bases and J by 4 bases, with 16 bases between. CDR3 length: 14 amino acids. Germline V gene data show CDR1 as MNHEY and CDR2 as SVGAGI.

CDR3 in DNA: TGTGCCAGCAGCTTCGGACAGGGAACTGAAGCTTTCTTT. It codes for CASSFGQGTEAFF. The chain employs TRBV9 and TRBJ1-1; 8 bases align to TRBD1. From germline, CDR1 is SGDLS and CDR2 YYNGEE. The CDR3 is 13 amino acids. V shed 4 bases, J shed 5 bases, and the junction held 4 bases outside the gene matches.

The V call is TRBV10-3, the J call TRBJ1-5; 7 bases fit TRBD1. Losses at the gene ends were 10 bases for V and 5 bases for J; bases not matched to a gene: 11. This CDR3 has 14 amino acids. The germline V gene encodes CDR1 ENHRY and CDR2 SYGVKD. As DNA, the CDR3 is TGTGCCACCCAACCCGGGACAGAGTATCAGCCCCAGCATTTT. Translation: CATQPGTEYQPQHF.